This T cell receptor beta chain stems from a study of blood T cell repertoires in COVID-19 (dated by TCRdb to 2020 to 2022). With respect to the entire study: The collaborator samples originated in the United States, Italy and Spain and spanned the acute and convalescent phases of COVID-19. The prospective study material was composed of cDNA or gDNA derived from T cells, B-cell-depleted T cells, or PBMCs. Deeply sampled blood TCRbeta repertoires from subjects exposed to, actively infected with, or recovered from COVID-19 were included in the dataset. The repertoires were released in a freely available public database meant as a resource for research on the immune response to SARS-CoV-2. The samples were drawn from two sources: the first 160 participants of the ongoing ImmuneRACE study, and 1,254 subjects contributed by 6 global collaborators. Sample metadata almost always included a de-identified subject ID, COVID-19 status, age in years and sex. Where available, HLA class I and class II types were taken from metadata supplied by the sample provider and were not determined by assay-based typing.

Regarding this clone: The antigen this receptor binds is unknown. Per-base quality was not reported, and no clone a single base away is much larger than it.

Study-level results and caveats: The quantity of clinical and demographic metadata differed by source and by participant and was supplied without curation.

TCRbeta CDR3 regions were amplified from genomic DNA by means of the immunoSEQ Assay, a bias-controlled multiplex PCR. On the authors' methods: The number of nucleated cells in each sample was estimated from the amplification of reference gene primers within the assay. To quantify the absolute abundance of each unique TCRbeta CDR3 rearrangement, sequence reads were collapsed and filtered. For each sample, productive Simpson clonality was calculated by taking the square root of Simpson's diversity index across productive rearrangements. As stored in TCRdb, this immuneACCESS dataset retains in-frame rearrangements with V and J assigned. A fraction of the clones does not appear; measured against another copy, unresolved V genes explain less than half of the discrepancy, and the remainder lacks a known reason. V, J and clone size are taken as reported in that table, and D and trimming were inferred from the DNA itself. Within this sample are about 90,000 clones, with 75% to 90% of them counted one time only. The ten largest account for 10% of the sample.

The collaborating institutions used their own protocols to collect whole blood in K2EDTA tubes. Collaborator samples were shipped for TCRbeta analysis as frozen whole blood, isolated PBMCs, or DNA extracted from either sample type. Source material: peripheral blood. This receptor was taken from a woman in her seventies with acute or convalescent COVID-19.

The DNA sequence is TGCGCCAGCAGCTTGTTAACGCCAGGGGCAACTAATGAAAAACTGTTTTTT. It codes for CASSLLTPGATNEKLFF. Rearrangement joined TRBV5-1 to TRBJ1-4, with TRBD1 perhaps the D gene, on 6 matching bases. Counted from cysteine to phenylalanine, this CDR3 has 17 amino acids. Kept here is only the CDR3 DNA, which spans 51 bases and is read in frame from base 1. CDR1 and CDR2 are drawn from the germline V gene: SGHRS, YFSETQ. V is cut by 1 base and J by 0 bases, and the space between the germline ends is 13 bases.